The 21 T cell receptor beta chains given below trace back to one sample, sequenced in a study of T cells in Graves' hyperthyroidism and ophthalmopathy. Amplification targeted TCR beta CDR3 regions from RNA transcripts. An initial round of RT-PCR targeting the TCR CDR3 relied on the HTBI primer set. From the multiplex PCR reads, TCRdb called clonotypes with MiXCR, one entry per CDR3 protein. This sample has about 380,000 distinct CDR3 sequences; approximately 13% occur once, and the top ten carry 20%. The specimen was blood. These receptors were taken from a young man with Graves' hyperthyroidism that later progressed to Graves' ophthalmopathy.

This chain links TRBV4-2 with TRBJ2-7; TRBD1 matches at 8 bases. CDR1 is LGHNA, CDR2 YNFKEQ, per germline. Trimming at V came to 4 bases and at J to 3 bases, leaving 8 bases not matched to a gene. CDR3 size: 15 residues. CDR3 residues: CASSPRTGQGYEQYF. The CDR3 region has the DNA TGTGCCAGCAGCCCACGTACTGGACAGGGCTACGAGCAGTACTTC.

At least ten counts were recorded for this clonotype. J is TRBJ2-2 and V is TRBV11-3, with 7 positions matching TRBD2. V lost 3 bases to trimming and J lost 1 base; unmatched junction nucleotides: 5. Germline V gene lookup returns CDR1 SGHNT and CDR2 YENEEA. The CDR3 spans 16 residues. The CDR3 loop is CASSLGGLGNTGELFF. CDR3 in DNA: TGTGCCAGCAGCTTGGGAGGGCTGGGGAACACCGGGGAGCTGTTTTTT.

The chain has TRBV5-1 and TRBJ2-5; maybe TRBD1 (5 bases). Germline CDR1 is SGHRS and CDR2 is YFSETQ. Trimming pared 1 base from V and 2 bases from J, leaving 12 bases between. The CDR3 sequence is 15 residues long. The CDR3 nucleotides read TGCGCCAGCAGCTTGCTCTCGCAGGGACAAGAGACCCAGTACTTC. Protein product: CASSLLSQGQETQYF.

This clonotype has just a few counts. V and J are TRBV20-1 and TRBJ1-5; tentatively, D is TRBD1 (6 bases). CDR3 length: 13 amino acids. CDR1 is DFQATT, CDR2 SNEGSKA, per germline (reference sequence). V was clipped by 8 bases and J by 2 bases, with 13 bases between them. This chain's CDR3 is CSKKGDGNQPQHF. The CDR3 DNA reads TGCAGTAAAAAGGGGGATGGCAATCAGCCCCAGCATTTT.

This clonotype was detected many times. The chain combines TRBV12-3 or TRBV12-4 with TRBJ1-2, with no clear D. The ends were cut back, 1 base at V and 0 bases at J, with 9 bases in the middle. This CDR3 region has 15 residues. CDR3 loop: CASSLGGSANYGYTF. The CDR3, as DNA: TGTGCCAGCAGTTTAGGAGGGAGTGCTAACTATGGCTACACCTTC.

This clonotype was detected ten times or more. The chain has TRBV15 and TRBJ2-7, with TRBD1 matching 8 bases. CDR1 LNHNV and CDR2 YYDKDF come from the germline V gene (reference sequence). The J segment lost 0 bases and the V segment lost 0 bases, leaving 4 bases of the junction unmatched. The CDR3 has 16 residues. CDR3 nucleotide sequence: TGTGCCACCAGCAGAGATAACAGGGGGACCTCCTACGAGCAGTACTTC. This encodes CATSRDNRGTSYEQYF.

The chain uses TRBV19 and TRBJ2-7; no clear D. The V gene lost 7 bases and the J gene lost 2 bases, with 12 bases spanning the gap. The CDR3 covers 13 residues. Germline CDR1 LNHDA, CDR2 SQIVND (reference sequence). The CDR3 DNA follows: TGTGCCAGTACCCCGAAGTTGACCTACGAGCAGTACTTC. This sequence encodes CASTPKLTYEQYF.

The CDR3: CASSQENRRGTEAFF. The CDR3 nucleotides read TGTGCCAGCAGCCAAGAAAACCGACGTGGGACTGAAGCTTTCTTT. The chain recombines TRBV4-2 with TRBJ1-1; D is unclear. Between the trimmed V and J ends, which lost 0 bases and 5 bases, there was a span of 13 bases. This CDR3 has 15 residues. Germline V CDR1 and CDR2: LGHNA, YNFKEQ.

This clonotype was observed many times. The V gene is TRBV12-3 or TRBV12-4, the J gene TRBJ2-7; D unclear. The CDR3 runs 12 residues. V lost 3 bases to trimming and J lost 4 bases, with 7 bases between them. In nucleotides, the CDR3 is TGTGCCAGCAGTTTTTCACATTACGAGCAGTACTTC. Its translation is CASSFSHYEQYF.

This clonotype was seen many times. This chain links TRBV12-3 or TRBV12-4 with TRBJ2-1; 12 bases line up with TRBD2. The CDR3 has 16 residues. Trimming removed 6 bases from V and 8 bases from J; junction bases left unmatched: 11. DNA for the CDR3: TGTGCCAGCAGCTCTCCTAGCGGGGGGGTTTTGGATGAGCAGTTCTTC. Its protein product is CASSSPSGGVLDEQFF.

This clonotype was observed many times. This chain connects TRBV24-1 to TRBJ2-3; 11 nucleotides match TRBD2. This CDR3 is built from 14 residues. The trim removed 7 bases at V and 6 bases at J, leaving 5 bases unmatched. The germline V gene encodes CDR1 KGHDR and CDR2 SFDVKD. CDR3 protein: CATSGTSGEDTQYF. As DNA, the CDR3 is TGTGCCACCAGCGGGACTAGCGGAGAGGATACGCAGTATTTT.

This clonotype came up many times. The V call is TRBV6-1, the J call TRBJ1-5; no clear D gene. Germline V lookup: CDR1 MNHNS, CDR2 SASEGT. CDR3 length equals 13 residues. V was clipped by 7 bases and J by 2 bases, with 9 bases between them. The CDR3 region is CASTEYGNQPQHF. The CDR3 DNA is TGTGCCAGCACCGAATACGGCAATCAGCCCCAGCATTTT.

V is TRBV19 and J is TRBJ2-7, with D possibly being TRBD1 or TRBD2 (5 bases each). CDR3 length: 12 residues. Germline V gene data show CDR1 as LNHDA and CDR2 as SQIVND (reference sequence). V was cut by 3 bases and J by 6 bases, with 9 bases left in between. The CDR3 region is CASSMGPLEQYF. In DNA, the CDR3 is TGTGCCAGTAGTATGGGACCCCTCGAGCAGTACTTC.

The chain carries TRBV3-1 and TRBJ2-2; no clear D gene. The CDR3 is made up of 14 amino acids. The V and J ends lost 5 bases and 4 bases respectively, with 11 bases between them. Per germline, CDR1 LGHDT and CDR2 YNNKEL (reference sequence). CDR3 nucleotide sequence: TGTGCCAGCAGCGCCGGCCTACTCACCGGGGAGCTGTTTTTT. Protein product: CASSAGLLTGELFF.

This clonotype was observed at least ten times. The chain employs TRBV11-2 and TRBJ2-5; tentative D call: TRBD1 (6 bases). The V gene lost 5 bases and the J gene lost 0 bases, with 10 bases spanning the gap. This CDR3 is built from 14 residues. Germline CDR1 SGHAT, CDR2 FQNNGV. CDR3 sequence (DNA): TGTGCCAGCAGCCTCGGGACACACCAAGAGACCCAGTACTTC. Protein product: CASSLGTHQETQYF.

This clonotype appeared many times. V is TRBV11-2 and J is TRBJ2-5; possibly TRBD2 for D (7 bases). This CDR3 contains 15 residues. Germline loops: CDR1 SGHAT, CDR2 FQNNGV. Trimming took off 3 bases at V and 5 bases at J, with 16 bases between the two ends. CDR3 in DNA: TGTGCCAGCAGCTTGAGAGGGGGGGGGGCGGAGACCCAGTACTTC. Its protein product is CASSLRGGGAETQYF.

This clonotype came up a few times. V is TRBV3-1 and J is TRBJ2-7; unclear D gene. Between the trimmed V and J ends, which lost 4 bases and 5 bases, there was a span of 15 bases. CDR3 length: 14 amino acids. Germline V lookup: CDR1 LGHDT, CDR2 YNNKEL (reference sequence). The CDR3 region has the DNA TGTGCCAGCAGCCTTTACCAAATCGTCCACGAGCAGTACTTC. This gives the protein CASSLYQIVHEQYF.

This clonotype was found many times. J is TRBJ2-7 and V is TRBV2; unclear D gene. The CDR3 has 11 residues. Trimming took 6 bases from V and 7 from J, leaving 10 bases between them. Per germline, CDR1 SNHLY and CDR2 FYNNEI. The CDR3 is CASRSESEQYF. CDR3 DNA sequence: TGTGCCAGCAGGTCAGAATCGGAGCAGTACTTC.

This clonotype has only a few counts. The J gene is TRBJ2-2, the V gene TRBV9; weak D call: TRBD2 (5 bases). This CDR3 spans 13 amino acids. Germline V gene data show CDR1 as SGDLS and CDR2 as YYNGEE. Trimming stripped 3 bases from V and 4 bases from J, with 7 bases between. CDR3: CASSAEGTGELFF. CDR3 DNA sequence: TGTGCCAGCAGCGCAGAGGGCACCGGGGAGCTGTTTTTT.

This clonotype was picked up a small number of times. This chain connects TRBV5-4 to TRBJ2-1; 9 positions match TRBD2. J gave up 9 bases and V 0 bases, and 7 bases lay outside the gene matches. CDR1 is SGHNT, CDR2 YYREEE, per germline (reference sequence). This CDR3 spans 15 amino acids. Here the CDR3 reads CASSLASGEYGEQFF. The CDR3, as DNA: TGTGCCAGCAGCTTGGCTAGCGGGGAGTATGGTGAGCAGTTCTTC.

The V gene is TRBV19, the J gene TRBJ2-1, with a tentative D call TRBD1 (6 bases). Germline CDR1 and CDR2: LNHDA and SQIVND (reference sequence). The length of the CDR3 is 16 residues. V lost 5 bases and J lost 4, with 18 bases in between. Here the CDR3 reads CASSPTGQGPYNEQFF. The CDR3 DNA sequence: TGTGCCAGTAGTCCAACAGGGCAGGGTCCATACAATGAGCAGTTCTTC.